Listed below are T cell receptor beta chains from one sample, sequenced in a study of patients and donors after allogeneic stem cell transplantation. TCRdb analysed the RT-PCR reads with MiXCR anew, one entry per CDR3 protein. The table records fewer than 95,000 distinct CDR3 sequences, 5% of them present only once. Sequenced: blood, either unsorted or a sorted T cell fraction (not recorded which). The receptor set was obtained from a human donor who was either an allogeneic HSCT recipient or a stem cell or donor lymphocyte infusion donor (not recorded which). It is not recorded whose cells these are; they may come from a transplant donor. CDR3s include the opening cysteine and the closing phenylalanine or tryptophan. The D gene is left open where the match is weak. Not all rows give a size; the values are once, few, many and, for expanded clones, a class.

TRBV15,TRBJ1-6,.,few,CATSGPPASPLHF,TGTGCCACCAGCGGTCCGCCAGCGTCACCCCTCCACTTT
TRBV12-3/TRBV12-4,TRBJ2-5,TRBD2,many,CASSLAGGFETQYF,TGTGCCAGCAGTTTAGCGGGGGGGTTTGAGACCCAGTACTTC
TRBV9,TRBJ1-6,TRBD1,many,CASSVATGWGTGDSPLHF,TGTGCCAGCAGCGTAGCTACCGGGTGGGGGACAGGGGATTCACCCCTCCACTTT
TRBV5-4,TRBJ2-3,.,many,CASSRRLYTTDTQYF,TGTGCCAGCAGCAGAAGGCTCTACACTACAGATACGCAGTATTTT
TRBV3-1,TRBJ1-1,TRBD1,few,CASSDVGGQGAPTEAFF,TGTGCCAGCAGCGATGTTGGGGGACAGGGGGCGCCCACTGAAGCTTTCTTT
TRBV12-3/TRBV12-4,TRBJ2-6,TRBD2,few,CASSLWGGSGANVLTF,TGTGCCAGCAGTCTCTGGGGGGGTTCCGGGGCCAACGTCCTGACTTTC
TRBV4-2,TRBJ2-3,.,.,CASSQGLPDTQYF,TGTGCCAGCAGCCAAGGGCTCCCTGATACGCAGTATTTT
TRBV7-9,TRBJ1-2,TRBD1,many,CASSSLKGGDHGYTF,TGTGCCAGCAGCTCCTTGAAAGGGGGCGATCATGGCTACACCTTC
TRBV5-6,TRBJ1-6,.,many,CASSLAGGNGNSPLHF,TGTGCCAGCAGCTTGGCGGGGGGAAACGGTAATTCACCCCTCCACTTT
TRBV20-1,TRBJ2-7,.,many,CSLPDIPNYEQYF,TGTTCACTGCCGGACATACCGAACTACGAGCAGTACTTC
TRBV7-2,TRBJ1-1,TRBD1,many,CASSPTRTGNTEAFF,TGTGCCAGCAGCCCCACCCGGACAGGGAACACTGAAGCTTTCTTT
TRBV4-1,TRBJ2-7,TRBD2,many,CASSQEWTSGTRSYEQYF,TGCGCCAGCAGCCAAGAATGGACTAGCGGGACCCGCTCCTACGAGCAGTACTTC
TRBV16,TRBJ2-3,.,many,CASSQSGHTTDTQYF,TGTGCCAGCAGCCAATCCGGACATACTACAGATACGCAGTATTTT
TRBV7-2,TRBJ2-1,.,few,CASSPNLASLEQFF,TGTGCCAGCAGCCCTAACTTGGCTAGTCTTGAGCAGTTCTTC
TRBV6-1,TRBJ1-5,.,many,CAGSLEVVDQPQHF,TGTGCCGGCAGCTTAGAGGTGGTCGATCAGCCCCAGCATTTT
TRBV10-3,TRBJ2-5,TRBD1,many,CAISWTGGMETQYF,TGTGCCATCAGTTGGACAGGGGGGATGGAGACCCAGTACTTC
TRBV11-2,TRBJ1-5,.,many,CASSEGGGAQHF,TGTGCCAGCAGCGAGGGCGGGGGGGCCCAGCATTTT
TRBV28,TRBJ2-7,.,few,CASMPSPGRDTRNYEQYF,TGTGCCAGCATGCCCAGTCCAGGCAGGGACACACGAAACTACGAGCAGTACTTC
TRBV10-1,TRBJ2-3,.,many,CASREGGGRDTQYF,TGCGCCAGCAGAGAAGGAGGGGGCCGAGATACGCAGTATTTT
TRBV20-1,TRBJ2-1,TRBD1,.,CSARRDRIYNEQFF,TGCAGTGCTAGGAGGGACAGAATATACAATGAGCAGTTCTTC
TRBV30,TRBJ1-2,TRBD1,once,CAWITQGAFGYTF,TGTGCCTGGATCACACAGGGGGCATTCGGCTACACCTTC
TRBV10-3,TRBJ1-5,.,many,CAISEGLDQPQHF,TGTGCCATCAGTGAGGGTCTGGATCAGCCCCAGCATTTT
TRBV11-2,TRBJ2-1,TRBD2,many,CASSFRGVGFNNEQFF,TGTGCCAGCAGCTTTCGGGGGGTGGGTTTTAATAATGAGCAGTTCTTC
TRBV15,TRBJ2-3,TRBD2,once,CATSRESSGMNPSTDTQYF,TGTGCCACCAGCAGAGAGTCTAGCGGGATGAATCCTAGCACAGATACGCAGTATTTT
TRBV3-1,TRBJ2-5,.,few,CASSQEGRQETQYF,TGTGCCAGCAGCCAAGAAGGTAGACAAGAGACCCAGTACTTC
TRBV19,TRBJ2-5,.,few,CASRRTLAQETQYF,TGTGCCAGTAGAAGAACCCTCGCACAAGAGACCCAGTACTTC
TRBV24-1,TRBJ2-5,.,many,CATSDTTNRFQETQYF,TGTGCCACCAGTGACACCACAAACAGGTTCCAAGAGACCCAGTACTTC
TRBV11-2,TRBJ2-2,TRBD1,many,CASSPGTASNTGELFF,TGTGCCAGCAGCCCCGGGACAGCTTCGAACACCGGGGAGCTGTTTTTT
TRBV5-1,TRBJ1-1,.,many,CASSLEGSGDTEAFF,TGCGCCAGCAGCTTGGAAGGGTCGGGGGACACTGAAGCTTTCTTT
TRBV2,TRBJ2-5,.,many,CASSDWFQETQYF,TGTGCCAGCAGTGACTGGTTTCAAGAGACCCAGTACTTC
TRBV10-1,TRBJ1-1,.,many,CASSEAGHEAFF,TGCGCCAGCAGTGAAGCGGGACACGAAGCTTTCTTT
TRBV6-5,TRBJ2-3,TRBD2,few,CASSYRTPGLDGDTQYF,TGTGCCAGCAGTTACCGGACTCCGGGACTAGATGGTGATACGCAGTATTTT
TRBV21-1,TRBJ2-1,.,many,CASSKAERDNEQFF,TGTGCCAGCAGCAAAGCAGAACGTGACAATGAGCAGTTCTTC
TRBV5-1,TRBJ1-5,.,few,CASSLAWAQHF,TGCGCCAGCAGCTTGGCGTGGGCCCAGCATTTT
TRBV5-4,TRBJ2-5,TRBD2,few,CASSLELAGVSDSGETQYF,TGTGCCAGCAGCTTGGAACTAGCGGGAGTTTCGGATTCGGGAGAGACCCAGTACTTC
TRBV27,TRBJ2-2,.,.,CASSRQAGVNGELFF,TGTGCCAGCAGTCGCCAGGCCGGGGTCAACGGGGAGCTGTTTTTT
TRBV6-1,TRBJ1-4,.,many,CASREAGTNEKLFF,TGTGCCAGCAGGGAGGCCGGGACTAATGAAAAACTGTTTTTT
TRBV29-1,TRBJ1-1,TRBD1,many,CSVVGQRNTEAFF,TGCAGCGTCGTGGGACAGAGGAACACTGAAGCTTTCTTT
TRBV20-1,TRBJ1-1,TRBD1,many,CSAAQGAQNTEAFF,TGCAGTGCTGCGCAGGGGGCACAGAACACTGAAGCTTTCTTT
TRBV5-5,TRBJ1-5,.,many,CASSKGTPNSNQPQHF,TGTGCCAGCAGCAAGGGGACACCGAATAGCAATCAGCCCCAGCATTTT
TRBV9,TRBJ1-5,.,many,CASSVGVNQPQHF,TGTGCCAGCAGCGTAGGGGTAAATCAGCCCCAGCATTTT